Sequencing of this TCR beta chain was carried out in a study of low-dose radiotherapy and immunotherapy resistance in tumors. The wider study: Fractions of 1 Gy went to Cohort 2 every two weeks, for 13 Gy over 26 weeks.

First-strand cDNA used TRAV- and TRBV-specific primers, covering alpha and beta chains. It was with a constant-region primer and a V-primer adapter that TCRs were amplified over about 20 PCR cycles. TCRdb itself ran the reads through MiXCR, one entry per CDR3 protein. The sample consists of some 82,000 distinct CDR3 sequences, around 18% of them appearing once. Time point defined: before trial treatment. Ipilimumab, nivolumab, aspirin, low-dose cyclophosphamide and low-dose radiotherapy were administered to donors. This clonotype has ten or more counts. The source is a male donor with prostate cancer. This specimen consisted of PBMCs, obtained before treatment.

Here the CDR3 DNA reads TGTGCCAGCAGCCAGACAGGGTTGAACTATGGCTACACCTTC. Its translation: CASSQTGLNYGYTF. The gene calls are TRBV11-2 and TRBJ1-2, with 7 bases identical to TRBD1. Germline V CDR1 and CDR2: SGHAT, FQNNGV. Unmatched junction bases numbered 5, after V lost 5 bases and J lost 2 bases. CDR3 size: 14 residues.